What follows are 18 T cell receptor beta chains derived from one specimen sequenced in a study of early T cells in non-severe SARS-CoV-2 infection. TCRdb reprocessed the 5' RACE reads with MiXCR, giving one entry per CDR3 protein. The sample consists of 60,000 to 65,000 distinct CDR3 sequences, around 12% of them appearing once. The sample was whole blood. These receptors were obtained from an adult who was a healthcare worker with PCR-confirmed SARS-CoV-2 infection or an uninfected control (not recorded which).

This clonotype was observed many times. The gene calls are TRBV20-1 and TRBJ1-6; weak D call: TRBD1 (6 bases). Between the trimmed V and J ends, which lost 3 bases and 10 bases, there was a span of 19 bases. This CDR3 spans 15 amino acids. Germline loops: CDR1 DFQATT, CDR2 SNEGSKA (reference sequence). CDR3 amino acids: CSASPPDRRGSPLHF. CDR3 nucleotide sequence: TGCAGTGCTAGCCCACCAGACAGGCGAGGGTCACCCCTCCACTTT.

This clonotype was detected only a few times. The chain combines TRBV12-5 with TRBJ1-1, with D perhaps TRBD1 (5 bases). The V gene's germline CDR1 is LGHNT and CDR2 FRNRAP. The CDR3 has 16 amino acids. Trimming left V 0 bases short and J 12 bases short, with 23 bases between. The CDR3: CASGLVHGREGITTFF. The CDR3 DNA reads TGTGCTAGTGGTTTGGTACACGGCAGGGAAGGTATTACAACTTTCTTT.

A few counts support this clonotype. The V and J genes are TRBV4-3 and TRBJ1-3; D is possibly TRBD1 (6 bases). The germline V gene encodes CDR1 LGHNA and CDR2 YSLEER. This CDR3 region has 15 residues. Trimming shortened V by 2 bases and J by 6 bases, and 14 bases separated the two germline ends. CDR3 DNA: TGCGCCAGCAGCCAATTCCGGGGGCCAGAAAACACCATATATTTT. As protein: CASSQFRGPENTIYF.

In this sample, this clonotype turned up many times. V gene TRBV7-8 combines with J gene TRBJ2-5, with 10 bases matching TRBD2. Germline V CDR1 and CDR2: SGHVS, FQNEAQ. CDR3 length: 15 amino acids. The ends lost 2 bases at V and 2 bases at J; junction bases unmatched: 2. CDR3 sequence (DNA): TGTGCCAGCAGCTTATCAGCGGGGGGGCAAGAGACCCAGTACTTC. Translating it yields CASSLSAGGQETQYF.

This clonotype was detected only a few times. The rearrangement uses TRBV20-1 and TRBJ1-2; D might be TRBD1 (6 bases). V was cut by 2 bases and J by 6 bases, with 16 bases left in between. Germline values: CDR1 DFQATT, CDR2 SNEGSKA (reference sequence). There are 14 residues in the CDR3. The CDR3 protein is CSARPAGTQDGYTF. The CDR3 nucleotides read TGCAGTGCTAGACCCGCCGGGACACAGGATGGCTACACCTTC.

This clonotype was found a few times. The rearrangement links TRBV7-8 to TRBJ1-6, with D possibly matching TRBD1 (5 bases). From germline, CDR1 is SGHVS and CDR2 FQNEAQ. The germline V and J ends were trimmed by 4 bases and 7 bases, with 11 bases remaining between them. This CDR3 comprises 14 residues. The DNA of the CDR3 is TGTGCCAGCAGCTCGGGACTCGGGAATTCACCCCTCCACTTT. It translates to CASSSGLGNSPLHF.

This clonotype was found many times. This chain joins TRBV25-1 and TRBJ2-3; TRBD2 matches at 9 bases. Germline CDR1 is MGHDK and CDR2 is SYGVNS. The CDR3 contains 16 residues. J was trimmed by 1 base and V by 8 bases; bases with no gene match: 10. The CDR3 protein is CASLPGERGGTDTQYF. In DNA, the CDR3 is TGTGCCAGCCTCCCGGGGGAGCGGGGGGGCACAGATACGCAGTATTTT.

This clonotype has at least ten counts. This rearrangement joins TRBV12-3 or TRBV12-4 to TRBJ1-5, with D possibly being TRBD1 (6 bases). The V end lost 6 bases, the J end lost 3 bases, and 12 bases lay between the germline ends. The CDR3 covers 14 residues. The CDR3 is CASRTTGINQPQHF. CDR3 nucleotide sequence: TGTGCCAGCAGAACCACAGGGATCAATCAGCCCCAGCATTTT.

This clonotype came up a few times. The junction differs from germline at one of its ends, possibly a read error. The chain recombines TRBV12-3 or TRBV12-4 with TRBJ2-1, with TRBD2 matching 11 bases. CDR3 size: 15 residues. CDR3 nucleotide sequence: TGTGCCAGCACTTTAGCGGGAGGGCCGCCCAATGAGCAGTTCTTC. Translated, it gives CASTLAGGPPNEQFF.

This clonotype was observed at least ten times. V and J are TRBV7-9 and TRBJ1-5; D is uncertain. Per the germline V gene, CDR1 is SEHNR and CDR2 is FQNEAQ (reference sequence). The V gene lost 5 bases and the J gene lost 0 bases, with 8 bases spanning the gap. This CDR3 has 14 amino acids. The CDR3 region has the DNA TGTGCCAGCAGCGCGGGAAGTAGCAATCAGCCCCAGCATTTT. It translates to CASSAGSSNQPQHF.

This chain connects TRBV2 to TRBJ2-1; unclear D gene. Trimming left V 6 bases short and J 6 bases short, with 12 bases between. Germline CDR1 reads SNHLY; CDR2 reads FYNNEI. This CDR3 has 13 amino acids. The CDR3 reads CASSQDLGNEQFF. CDR3 DNA sequence: TGTGCCAGCAGCCAGGACCTGGGCAATGAGCAGTTCTTC.

The chain couples TRBV29-1 to TRBJ2-1; D may be TRBD2 (6 bases). Germline CDR1 and CDR2: SQVTM and ANQGSEA. CDR3 length: 11 amino acids. V was clipped by 4 bases and J by 9 bases, with 10 bases between them. CDR3 DNA sequence: TGCAGCGTTGGTGGAGGGCGTGAGCAGTTCTTC. It is translated as CSVGGGREQFF.

This clonotype was detected only a few times. This chain connects TRBV29-1 to TRBJ2-1; D not certain. The CDR3 has 12 residues. Per the germline V gene, CDR1 is SQVTM and CDR2 is ANQGSEA. The CDR3 DNA is TGCAGTGCCACATACTCCTACAATGAGCAGTTCTTC. The encoded protein is CSATYSYNEQFF.

This clonotype was seen at least ten times. This sequence joins TRBV20-1 and TRBJ2-1, with 9 bases aligning to TRBD2. Germline lookup yields CDR1 DFQATT and CDR2 SNEGSKA (reference sequence). The CDR3 has 18 amino acids. The trim removed 3 bases at V and 4 bases at J, leaving 16 bases unmatched. This CDR3 is CSARSSGTSFLGYNEQFF. The CDR3 nucleotides are TGCAGTGCTAGGTCCTCCGGGACTAGCTTCTTAGGTTACAATGAGCAGTTCTTC.

This chain uses TRBV28 with TRBJ2-5; 9 nucleotides align to TRBD2. This CDR3 is built from 14 residues. CDR1 is MDHEN and CDR2 is SYDVKM in the germline V gene. J was trimmed by 5 bases and V by 2 bases; bases with no gene match: 3. CDR3 nucleotides: TGTGCCAGCAGTTTAGCGGGAGGGCACGAGACCCAGTACTTC. Translation gives CASSLAGGHETQYF.

In this sample, this clonotype turned up many times. The V and J genes are TRBV12-5 and TRBJ2-6; D call uncertain. The CDR3 covers 13 residues. The germline gives CDR1 LGHNT, CDR2 FRNRAP. V lost 3 bases and J lost 0, with 0 bases in between. The CDR3 here is CASGFSGANVLTF. DNA for the CDR3: TGTGCTAGTGGTTTCTCTGGGGCCAACGTCCTGACTTTC.

This sequence joins TRBV29-1 and TRBJ1-1; D uncertain. Germline V CDR1 and CDR2: SQVTM, ANQGSEA. Trimming removed 5 bases at V and 3 bases at J, with 4 bases between. The CDR3 extends over 10 amino acids. The CDR3 reads CSVLYTEAFF. Here the CDR3 DNA reads TGCAGCGTTCTTTACACTGAAGCTTTCTTT.

This clonotype has only a few counts. The CDR3 loop is CASSPGYTEAFF. The CDR3 nucleotides are TGTGCCAGCAGTCCAGGGTATACTGAAGCTTTCTTT. The J gene is TRBJ1-1, the V gene TRBV28; weak D call: TRBD1 (5 bases). CDR1 is MDHEN, CDR2 SYDVKM, per germline. This CDR3 comprises 12 residues. Trimming pared 5 bases from V and 5 bases from J, leaving 9 bases between. Based on the CDR3 plus reference TRBV28 and TRBJ1-1, the full variable domain is DVKVTQSSRYLVKRTGEKVFLECVQDMDHENMFWYRQDPGLGLRLIYFSYDVKMKEKGDIPEGYSVSREKKERFSLILESASTNQTSMYLCASSPGYTEAFFGQGTRLTVV.